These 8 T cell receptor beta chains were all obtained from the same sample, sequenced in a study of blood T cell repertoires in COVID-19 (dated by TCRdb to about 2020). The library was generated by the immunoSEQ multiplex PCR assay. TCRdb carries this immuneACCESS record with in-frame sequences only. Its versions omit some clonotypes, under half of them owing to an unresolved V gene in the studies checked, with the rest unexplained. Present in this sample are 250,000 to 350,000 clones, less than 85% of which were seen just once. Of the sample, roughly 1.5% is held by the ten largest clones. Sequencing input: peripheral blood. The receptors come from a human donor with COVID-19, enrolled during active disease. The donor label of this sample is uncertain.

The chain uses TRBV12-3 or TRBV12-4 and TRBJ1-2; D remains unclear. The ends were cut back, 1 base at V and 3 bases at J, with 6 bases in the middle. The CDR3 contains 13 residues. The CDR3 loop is CASSLGADYGYTF. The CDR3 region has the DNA TGTGCCAGCAGTTTAGGTGCAGACTATGGCTACACCTTC.

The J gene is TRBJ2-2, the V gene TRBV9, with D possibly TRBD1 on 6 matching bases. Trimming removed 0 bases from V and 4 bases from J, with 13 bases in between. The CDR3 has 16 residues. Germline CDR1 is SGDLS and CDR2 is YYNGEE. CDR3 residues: CASSVGPGVGTGELFF. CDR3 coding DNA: TGTGCCAGCAGCGTAGGTCCAGGGGTGGGCACCGGGGAGCTGTTTTTT.

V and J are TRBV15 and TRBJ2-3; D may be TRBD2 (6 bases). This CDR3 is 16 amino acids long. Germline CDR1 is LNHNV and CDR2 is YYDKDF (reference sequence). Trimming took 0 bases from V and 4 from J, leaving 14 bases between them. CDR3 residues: CATSREVGSGADTQYF. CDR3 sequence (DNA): TGTGCCACCAGCAGAGAAGTTGGTAGCGGCGCAGATACGCAGTATTTT.

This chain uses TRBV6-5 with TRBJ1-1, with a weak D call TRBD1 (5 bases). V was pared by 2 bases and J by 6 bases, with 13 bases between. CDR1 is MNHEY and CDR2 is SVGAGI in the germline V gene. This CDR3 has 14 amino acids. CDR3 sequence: CASSYGALGAEAFF. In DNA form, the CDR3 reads TGTGCCAGCAGTTACGGGGCGCTGGGCGCTGAAGCTTTCTTT.

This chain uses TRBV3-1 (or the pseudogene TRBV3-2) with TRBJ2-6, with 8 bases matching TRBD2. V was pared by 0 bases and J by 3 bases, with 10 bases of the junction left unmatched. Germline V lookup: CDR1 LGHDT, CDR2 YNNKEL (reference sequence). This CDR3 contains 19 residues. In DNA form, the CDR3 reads TGTGCCAGCAGCCAAGATTCGGGGACTAGGGCTAGTGGGGCCAACGTCCTGACTTTC. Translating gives CASSQDSGTRASGANVLTF.

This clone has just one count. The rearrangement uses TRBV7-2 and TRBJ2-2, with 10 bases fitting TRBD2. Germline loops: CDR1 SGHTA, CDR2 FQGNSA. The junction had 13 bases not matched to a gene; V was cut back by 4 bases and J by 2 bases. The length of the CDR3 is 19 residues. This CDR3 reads CASSSGLAANPPNTGELFF. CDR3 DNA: TGTGCCAGCAGCTCCGGACTAGCGGCAAACCCTCCCAACACCGGGGAGCTGTTTTTT.

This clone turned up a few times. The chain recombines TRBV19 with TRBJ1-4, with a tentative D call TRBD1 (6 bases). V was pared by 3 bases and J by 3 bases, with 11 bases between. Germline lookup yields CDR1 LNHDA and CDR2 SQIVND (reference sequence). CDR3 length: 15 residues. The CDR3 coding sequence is TGTGCCAGTAGTATTCGCAGGGGATCTAATGAAAAACTGTTTTTT. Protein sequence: CASSIRRGSNEKLFF.

The CDR3 DNA sequence: TGTGCCAGTCACAGGGGGCCTGCCAACACTGAAGCTTTCTTT. Translating it yields CASHRGPANTEAFF. The chain couples TRBV19 to TRBJ1-1; 9 bases agree with TRBD1. The germline V gene encodes CDR1 LNHDA and CDR2 SQIVND (reference sequence). The CDR3 sequence is 14 residues long. V lost 8 bases, J lost 2 bases, and 6 bases stayed unmatched.